A single sample is the source of the 18 T cell receptor beta chains below, sequenced in a study of cytomegalovirus exposure and HLA in healthy donors. PCR was performed using 60 Vbeta and 13 Jbeta primers. Clones were sequenced by immunoSEQ multiplex PCR, and TCRdb holds only the in-frame ones, with some missing. The sample contains approximately 90,000 clones, 60% to 80% of which appear only once. Sequencing input: PBMCs. These receptors originate from a man in his thirties or forties in good health and CMV-seronegative.

The rearrangement links TRBV30 to TRBJ2-7, with 7 bases lining up with TRBD1. CDR1 GTSNPN and CDR2 SVGIG come from the germline V gene (reference sequence). With 0 bases clipped from V and 3 bases from J, the junction kept 8 bases outside the gene matches. The CDR3 is 15 amino acids. CDR3 in DNA: TGTGCCTGGAGTGTCCTCGACAGGGCGGACTACGAGCAGTACTTC. It codes for CAWSVLDRADYEQYF.

The chain carries TRBV28 and TRBJ2-7, with 9 bases identical to TRBD2. J lost 3 bases, V lost 6 bases, and 9 bases had no gene match. Germline V lookup: CDR1 MDHEN, CDR2 SYDVKM. The CDR3 loop spans 15 amino acids. CDR3 in amino acids: CASRFKAGGVYEQYF. In DNA, the CDR3 is TGTGCCAGCAGATTTAAAGCGGGGGGCGTCTACGAGCAGTACTTC.

V is TRBV7-9 and J is TRBJ1-3; D is ambiguous. Germline CDR1 reads SEHNR; CDR2 reads FQNEAQ (reference sequence). V lost 2 bases to trimming and J lost 0 bases, with 8 bases between them. The CDR3 runs 15 residues. CDR3 residues: CASSLWTGSGNTIYF. The CDR3 nucleotides are TGTGCCAGCAGCTTATGGACTGGCTCTGGAAACACCATATATTTT.

The V gene is TRBV11-2, the J gene TRBJ2-5; no clear D. CDR3 length: 12 residues. Germline lookup yields CDR1 SGHAT and CDR2 FQNNGV. Trimming removed 5 bases from V and 1 base from J, with 5 bases in between. The CDR3 spells CASSPSQETQYF. CDR3 DNA sequence: TGTGCCAGCAGCCCCTCCCAAGAGACCCAGTACTTC.

The chain carries TRBV25-1 and TRBJ2-5; TRBD2 might be the D (5 bases). The CDR3 has 13 amino acids. Germline assignment: CDR1 MGHDK and CDR2 SYGVNS. V was trimmed by 7 bases and J by 4 bases, leaving 13 bases between them. The CDR3 loop is CASTHGGGETQYF. CDR3 nucleotide sequence: TGTGCCAGCACTCACGGAGGCGGAGAGACCCAGTACTTC.

V is TRBV15 and J is TRBJ1-1; D might be TRBD1 (5 bases). The CDR3 runs to 14 residues. V was trimmed by 6 bases and J by 4 bases, leaving 15 bases between them. Germline V gene data show CDR1 as LNHNV and CDR2 as YYDKDF (reference sequence). The CDR3 DNA sequence: TGTGCCACCAGTCCGAGCAGGGAGGGCACTGAAGCTTTCTTT. Residues: CATSPSREGTEAFF.

The J gene is TRBJ1-2, the V gene TRBV4-1, with D tentatively TRBD1 (5 bases). Trimming removed 1 base at V and 3 bases at J, with 12 bases between. CDR1 MGHRA and CDR2 YSYEKL come from the germline V gene. The CDR3 consists of 15 residues. The CDR3 nucleotides read TGCGCCAGCAGCCAAGTGCAGGGAACTCACTATGGCTACACCTTC. Its protein product is CASSQVQGTHYGYTF.

This chain connects TRBV5-6 to TRBJ2-1; 7 bases agree with TRBD1. CDR3 length: 16 residues. Germline trimming cut 4 bases from V and 4 bases from J; bases unmatched to any gene: 11. Germline CDR1 reads SGHDT; CDR2 reads YYEEEE. The CDR3 sequence is CASSSREDRPYNEQFF. CDR3 nucleotides: TGTGCCAGCAGCAGCCGAGAGGACAGGCCATACAATGAGCAGTTCTTC.

The chain uses TRBV11-2 and TRBJ2-5, with 9 positions matching TRBD2. The CDR3 consists of 16 residues. V dropped 5 bases and J dropped 1; count of bases not matched to a gene: 8. Looked up from germline, CDR1 is SGHAT and CDR2 is FQNNGV. The CDR3 DNA is TGTGCCAGCAGCCCAAGGGCTAGCGGGGCCCAAGAGACCCAGTACTTC. Translation: CASSPRASGAQETQYF. Based on the CDR3 plus reference TRBV11-2 and TRBJ2-5, the full variable domain is EAGVAQSPRYKIIEKRQSVAFWCNPISGHATLYWYQQILGQGPKLLIQFQNNGVVDDSQLPKDRFSAERLKGVDSTLKIQPAKLEDSAVYLCASSPRASGAQETQYFGPGTRLLVL.

The V gene is TRBV4-1, the J gene TRBJ1-5; D ambiguous. The CDR3 totals 15 residues. V was shortened by 1 base and J by 5 bases, with 12 bases between the two germline ends. The germline V gene encodes CDR1 MGHRA and CDR2 YSYEKL. CDR3 sequence (DNA): TGCGCCAGCAGCCAAGTCAGCGATTTGGATCAGCCCCAGCATTTT. Its translation: CASSQVSDLDQPQHF.

This chain connects TRBV2 to TRBJ2-1; 7 nucleotides agree with TRBD2. The V segment lost 1 base and the J segment 0 bases; nucleotides outside the gene matches: 6. CDR1 and CDR2 (germline): SNHLY, FYNNEI. The CDR3 has 17 amino acids. This CDR3 is CASSEGLARSSYNEQFF. For the CDR3, the DNA is TGTGCCAGCAGTGAAGGACTAGCTCGAAGCTCCTACAATGAGCAGTTCTTC.

A note on this clone: In this CDR3 the conserved last residue, phenylalanine or tryptophan, is missing, so a read error is likely. The rearrangement joins TRBV28 to TRBJ2-7, with 8 bases identical to TRBD1. Germline lookup yields CDR1 MDHEN and CDR2 SYDVKM. The V gene end was trimmed by 4 bases and the J gene end by 2 bases; junction bases not matched to a gene: 7. The CDR3 has 15 amino acids. For the CDR3, the DNA is TGTGCCAGCAGTTCAGGGGGCACTGATGCCTACGAGCAGTACTCC. It yields the protein CASSSGGTDAYEQYS.

The V gene is TRBV14, the J gene TRBJ1-1; a possible D gene is TRBD1 (6 bases). Germline loops: CDR1 SGHDN, CDR2 FVKESK. V was pared by 3 bases and J by 3 bases, with 11 bases between. CDR3 length equals 14 residues. The CDR3 coding sequence is TGTGCCAGCAGCCACGTTAGACAGGACACTGAAGCTTTCTTT. Protein product: CASSHVRQDTEAFF.

J is TRBJ2-7 and V is TRBV7-7; a weak D match, TRBD1 (6 bases). V was trimmed by 5 bases and J by 3 bases, leaving 11 bases between them. Per the germline V gene, CDR1 is SSHAT and CDR2 is FNYEAQ (reference sequence). The CDR3 contains 13 residues. CDR3 DNA sequence: TGTGCCAGCAGCCCGGACAGATACTACGAGCAGTACTTC. Translating it yields CASSPDRYYEQYF.

The chain carries TRBV30 and TRBJ2-5, with a possible D match to TRBD2 (7 bases). The ends were cut back, 4 bases at V and 4 bases at J, with 16 bases in the middle. The CDR3 loop spans 14 amino acids. CDR1 is GTSNPN and CDR2 is SVGIG in the germline V gene (reference sequence). DNA of the CDR3: TGTGCCTGGACCTCAGGAGGGGGGGGAGAGACCCAGTACTTC. Its translation: CAWTSGGGGETQYF.

The rearrangement joins TRBV28 to TRBJ2-3; 10 bases are shared with TRBD1. V shed 5 bases and J 3 bases; nucleotides not matched to a gene: 8. The CDR3 length is 16 residues. Germline CDR1 reads MDHEN; CDR2 reads SYDVKM. The CDR3 sequence: CASSRGGTGVTDTQYF. CDR3 sequence (DNA): TGTGCCAGCAGTAGGGGCGGGACAGGGGTGACAGATACGCAGTATTTT.

The chain has TRBV27 and TRBJ2-5; 9 nucleotides line up with TRBD2. Germline CDR1 and CDR2: MNHEY and SMNVEV (reference sequence). Trimming removed 3 bases from V and 5 bases from J; junction bases left unmatched: 7. The CDR3 covers 15 residues. The CDR3 DNA reads TGTGCCAGCAGTTTGGGGCGGGGGGGCAGGGAGACCCAGTACTTC. It yields the protein CASSLGRGGRETQYF.

This clone was counted a few times. This chain connects TRBV5-1 to TRBJ1-6; tentatively, D is TRBD1 (5 bases). CDR1 SGHRS and CDR2 YFSETQ come from the germline V gene. With 0 bases removed from V and 9 bases from J, the gap between germline ends came to 10 bases. The CDR3 spans 14 residues. CDR3 protein: CASSLEVGGSPLHF. As DNA, the CDR3 is TGCGCCAGCAGCTTGGAGGTCGGGGGTTCACCCCTCCACTTT.